Each of the 13 T cell receptor beta chains below was sequenced from the same sample in a study of type 1 regulatory T cells. TCRdb reanalysed the reads using MiXCR and keeps one entry per CDR3 protein. The top ten hold about 2% of the sample, which has 80,000 to 100,000 distinct CDR3 sequences, about a third seen once. Sequencing used CD4+ T cells, either the whole sample or a sorted fraction (not recorded which). The receptor source for this set is a human donor in good health.

A few counts support this clonotype. V usage is TRBV24-1 and J usage is TRBJ2-3, with 7 bases aligning to TRBD2. The CDR3 is made up of 18 amino acids. The J segment lost 1 base and the V segment lost 3 bases, leaving 12 bases of the junction unmatched. The germline V gene encodes CDR1 KGHDR and CDR2 SFDVKD. The CDR3, as DNA: TGTGCCACCAGTGATGCGGCGGAGTGGGCGGGAGGCACAGATACGCAGTATTTT. Protein: CATSDAAEWAGGTDTQYF.

This clonotype showed up just a few times. This rearrangement joins TRBV12-3 or TRBV12-4 to TRBJ2-7; 12 nucleotides align to TRBD2. V shed 4 bases and J 0 bases; nucleotides not matched to a gene: 7. This CDR3 region has 17 residues. The CDR3 reads CASSSSQTSGSSYEQYF. The CDR3 DNA reads as TGTGCCAGCAGTTCCTCCCAGACTAGCGGGAGCTCCTACGAGCAGTACTTC.

This clonotype appeared once. V usage is TRBV27 and J usage is TRBJ2-1; D possibly corresponds to TRBD2 (5 bases). The CDR3 consists of 16 residues. CDR1 is MNHEY and CDR2 is SMNVEV in the germline V gene (reference sequence). Trimming left V 6 bases short and J 2 bases short, with 17 bases between. CDR3 protein: CASSLLSERPYNEQFF. The CDR3 coding sequence is TGTGCCAGCAGCTTGTTAAGCGAGCGGCCCTACAATGAGCAGTTCTTC.

The rearrangement uses TRBV11-2 and TRBJ2-3; no clear D gene. Germline CDR1 SGHAT, CDR2 FQNNGV. The CDR3 extends over 13 amino acids. Deletions cut 5 bases from V and 3 bases from J, with 9 bases between. The CDR3 sequence is CASSPRLTDTQYF. In DNA, the CDR3 is TGTGCCAGCAGCCCCCGTCTGACAGATACGCAGTATTTT.

V and J are TRBV19 and TRBJ2-5, with a weak D call TRBD2 (6 bases). The CDR3 is 15 amino acids. Trimming removed 6 bases from V and 5 bases from J, with 19 bases in between. Germline CDR1 and CDR2: LNHDA and SQIVND (reference sequence). The CDR3: CASSNLRGSLETQYF. Written as DNA, the CDR3 is TGTGCCAGTAGCAATCTGCGGGGCAGTCTGGAGACCCAGTACTTC.

This clonotype was observed a handful of times. This chain connects TRBV7-8 to TRBJ1-2, with 7 bases fitting TRBD1. The germline V gene has CDR1 SGHVS and CDR2 FQNEAQ. The CDR3 contains 15 residues. V was pared by 5 bases and J by 2 bases, with 8 bases of the junction left unmatched. CDR3 in DNA: TGTGCCAGCAGCGCAGCCGGGACAGACAACTATGGCTACACCTTC. Its protein is CASSAAGTDNYGYTF. Full variable domain (missing parts from reference TRBV7-8 and TRBJ1-2): GAGVSQSPRYKVAKRGQDVALRCDPISGHVSLFWYQQALGQGPEFLTYFQNEAQLDKSGLPSDRFFAERPEGSVSTLKIQRTQQEDSAVYLCASSAAGTDNYGYTFGSGTRLTVV.

A few counts support this clonotype. This chain uses TRBV5-1 with TRBJ1-6; 7 positions agree with TRBD1. This CDR3 spans 14 amino acids. Per the germline V gene, CDR1 is SGHRS and CDR2 is YFSETQ. With 0 bases clipped from V and 6 bases from J, the junction kept 0 bases outside the gene matches. The CDR3 protein is CASSLEGANSPLHF. The CDR3 DNA reads as TGCGCCAGCAGCTTGGAGGGGGCTAATTCACCCCTCCACTTT.

The chain is built from TRBV11-2 and TRBJ2-5, with D unresolved. The V end was cut by 1 base, the J end by 1 base, with 10 bases between. The V gene's germline CDR1 is SGHAT and CDR2 FQNNGV. The CDR3 extends over 15 amino acids. CDR3 in amino acids: CASSLVVGVQETQYF. The CDR3 DNA reads TGTGCCAGCAGCTTAGTCGTGGGTGTCCAAGAGACCCAGTACTTC.

In this sample, this clonotype turned up a few times. The J gene is TRBJ1-5, the V gene TRBV11-2, with 7 bases fitting TRBD1. The ends lost 0 bases at V and 7 bases at J; junction bases unmatched: 3. In germline, CDR1 is SGHAT, CDR2 FQNNGV. This CDR3 spans 14 amino acids. CDR3: CASSLEGRGQPQHF. The CDR3, as DNA: TGTGCCAGCAGCTTAGAGGGCAGGGGGCAGCCCCAGCATTTT.

Concerning this clonotype: Sequence at one end of the junction differs from germline and may be a read error. This chain connects TRBV5-5 to TRBJ1-3, with unresolved D. Per the germline V gene, CDR1 is SGHKS and CDR2 is YYEKEE (reference sequence). The CDR3 runs to 14 residues. The CDR3 DNA sequence: TGTGCCAGCAGCTTGCCCAGAACTGGAAACACTATATATTTT. Its translation is CASSLPRTGNTIYF.

This clonotype was counted only a few times. This chain links TRBV19 with TRBJ2-1, with 13 bases fitting TRBD2. The CDR3 spans 21 residues. In germline, CDR1 is LNHDA, CDR2 SQIVND (reference sequence). The V and J ends lost 0 bases and 0 bases, in that order; junction bases with no gene match: 11. For the CDR3, the DNA is TGTGCCAGTAGTATAGATCTCGGACTAGCGGGAGTAAGAGGCTCCTACAATGAGCAGTTCTTC. Translation gives CASSIDLGLAGVRGSYNEQFF.

This clonotype was counted between two and nine times. This rearrangement joins TRBV20-1 to TRBJ2-2; 10 nucleotides agree with TRBD1. This CDR3 has 19 residues. Per the germline V gene, CDR1 is DFQATT and CDR2 is SNEGSKA (reference sequence). V shed 0 bases and J 0 bases; nucleotides not matched to a gene: 10. The CDR3 DNA is TGCAGTGCTAGAGAGGGACAGGGGTCATTTTTTTCGAACACCGGGGAGCTGTTTTTT. Amino acids: CSAREGQGSFFSNTGELFF.

This clonotype was detected a few times. The chain joins TRBV20-1 to TRBJ2-7, with a weak D call TRBD2 (7 bases). Trimming took 3 bases from V and 4 from J, leaving 16 bases between them. CDR1 DFQATT and CDR2 SNEGSKA come from the germline V gene (reference sequence). This CDR3 comprises 14 residues. CDR3 sequence: CSASGGANGYEQYF. Here the CDR3 DNA reads TGCAGTGCTAGTGGGGGGGCAAATGGGTACGAGCAGTACTTC.